The 2 T cell receptor beta chains presented below share a single source sample, sequenced in a study of CD8+CD57+ T cells in acquired aplastic anemia. Genomic DNA was employed as the template in profiling TCR beta VDJ and CDR3. One entry per CDR3 protein results from TCRdb running MiXCR on the reads. The table has 450,000 to 600,000 distinct CDR3 sequences, less than 35% seen once. An expansion of CD8+CD57+ cells by flow cytometry had been shown in patients chosen for sequencing. Material: sorted CD4+, CD8+, or CD8+CD57+ T cells (not recorded which) from PBMCs. These receptors all come from a human donor with aplastic anemia.

Concerning this clonotype itself: Compared with germline, one end of the junction differs, possibly owing to a read error. J is TRBJ1-1 and V is TRBV24-1; TRBD1 agrees at 10 bases. The length of the CDR3 is 13 residues. CDR1 and CDR2 (germline): KGHDR, SFDVKD. CDR3 residues: CATSDSGAGTGVF. The CDR3 DNA reads TGTGCCACCAGTGATTCCGGCGCCGGGACAGGGGTCTTT.

This clonotype was counted ten times or more. The rearrangement joins TRBV24-1 to TRBJ2-5; 9 nucleotides match TRBD1. V shed 2 bases, J shed 2 bases, and the junction held 5 bases outside the gene matches. From germline, CDR1 is KGHDR and CDR2 SFDVKD. The CDR3 consists of 16 residues. CDR3 residues: CATSDSGTGLQETQYF. The DNA for the CDR3 is TGTGCCACCAGTGATTCAGGGACAGGGTTACAAGAGACCCAGTACTTC.